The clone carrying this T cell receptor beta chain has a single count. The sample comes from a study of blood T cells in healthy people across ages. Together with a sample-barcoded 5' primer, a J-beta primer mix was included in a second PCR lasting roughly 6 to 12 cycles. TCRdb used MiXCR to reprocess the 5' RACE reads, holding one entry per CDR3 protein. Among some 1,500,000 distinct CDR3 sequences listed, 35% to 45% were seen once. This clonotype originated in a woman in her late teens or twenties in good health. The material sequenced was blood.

CDR3 loop: CSARGPGNQYF. The DNA for the CDR3 is TGCAGTGCCAGGGGACCCGGAAACCAGTACTTC. The chain recombines TRBV20-1 with TRBJ2-5; possible D gene TRBD1, 6 bases. CDR1 is DFQATT and CDR2 is SNEGSKA in the germline V gene (reference sequence). The CDR3 has 11 residues. Between the trimmed V and J ends, which lost 6 bases and 10 bases, there was a span of 15 bases.